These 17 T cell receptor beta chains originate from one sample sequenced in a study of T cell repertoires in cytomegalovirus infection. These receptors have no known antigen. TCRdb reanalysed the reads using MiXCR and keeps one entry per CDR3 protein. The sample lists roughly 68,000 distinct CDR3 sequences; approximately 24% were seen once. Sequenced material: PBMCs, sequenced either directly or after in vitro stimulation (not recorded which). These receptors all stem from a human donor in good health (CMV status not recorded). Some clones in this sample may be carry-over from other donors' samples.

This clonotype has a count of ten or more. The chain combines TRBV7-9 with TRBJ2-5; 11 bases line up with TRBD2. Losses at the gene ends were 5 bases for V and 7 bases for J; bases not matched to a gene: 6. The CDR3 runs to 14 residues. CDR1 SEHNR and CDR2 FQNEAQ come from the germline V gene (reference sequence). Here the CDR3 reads CASSLQTSGATQYF. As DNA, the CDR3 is TGTGCCAGCAGCCTACAGACTAGCGGGGCGACCCAGTACTTC.

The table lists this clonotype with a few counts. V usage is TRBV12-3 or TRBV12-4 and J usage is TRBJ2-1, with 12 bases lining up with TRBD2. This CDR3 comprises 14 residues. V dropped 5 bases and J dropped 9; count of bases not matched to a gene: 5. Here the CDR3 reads CASSRGLAGIEQFF. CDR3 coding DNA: TGTGCCAGCAGTCGAGGACTAGCGGGAATTGAGCAGTTCTTC.

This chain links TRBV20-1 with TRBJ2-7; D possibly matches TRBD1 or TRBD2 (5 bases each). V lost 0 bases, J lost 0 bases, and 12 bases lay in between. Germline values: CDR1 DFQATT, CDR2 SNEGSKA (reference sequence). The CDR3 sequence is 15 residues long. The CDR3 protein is CSARDDAGGSYEQYV. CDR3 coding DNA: TGCAGTGCTAGAGATGATGCTGGGGGCTCCTACGAGCAGTACGTC.

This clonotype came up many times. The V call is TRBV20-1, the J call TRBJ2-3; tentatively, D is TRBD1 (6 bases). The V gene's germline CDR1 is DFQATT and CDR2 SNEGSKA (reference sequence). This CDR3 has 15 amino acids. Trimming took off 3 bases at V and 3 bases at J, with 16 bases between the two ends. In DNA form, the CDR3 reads TGCAGTGCTAGTCGGGACACCATAGGGACAGATACGCAGTATTTT. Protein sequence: CSASRDTIGTDTQYF.

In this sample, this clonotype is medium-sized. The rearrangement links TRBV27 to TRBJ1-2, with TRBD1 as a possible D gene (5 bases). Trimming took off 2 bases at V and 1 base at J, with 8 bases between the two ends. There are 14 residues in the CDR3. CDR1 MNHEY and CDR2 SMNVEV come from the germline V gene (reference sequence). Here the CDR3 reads CASSLQGGNYGYTF. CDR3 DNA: TGTGCCAGCAGTTTACAGGGCGGTAACTATGGCTACACCTTC.

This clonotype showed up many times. The CDR3 is CASSLDGGFAEAFF. CDR3 sequence (DNA): TGTGCCAGCAGCTTAGACGGGGGCTTCGCTGAAGCTTTCTTT. The V and J genes are TRBV7-2 and TRBJ1-1, with D perhaps TRBD1 (6 bases). CDR3 length: 14 residues. The V end lost 1 base, the J end lost 6 bases, and 12 bases lay between the germline ends. CDR1 SGHTA and CDR2 FQGNSA come from the germline V gene.

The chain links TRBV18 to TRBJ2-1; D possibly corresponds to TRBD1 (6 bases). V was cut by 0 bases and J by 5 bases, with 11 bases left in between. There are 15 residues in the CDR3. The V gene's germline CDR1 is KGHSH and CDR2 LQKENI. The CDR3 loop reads CASSPPGTPNNEQFF. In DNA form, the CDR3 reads TGTGCCAGCTCACCACCCGGGACACCCAACAATGAGCAGTTCTTC.

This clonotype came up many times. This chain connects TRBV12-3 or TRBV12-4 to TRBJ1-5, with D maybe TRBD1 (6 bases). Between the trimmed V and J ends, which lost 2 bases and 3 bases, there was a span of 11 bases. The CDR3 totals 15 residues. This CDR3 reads CASSLLQGVNQPQHF. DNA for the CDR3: TGTGCCAGCAGTTTATTACAGGGAGTCAATCAGCCCCAGCATTTT.

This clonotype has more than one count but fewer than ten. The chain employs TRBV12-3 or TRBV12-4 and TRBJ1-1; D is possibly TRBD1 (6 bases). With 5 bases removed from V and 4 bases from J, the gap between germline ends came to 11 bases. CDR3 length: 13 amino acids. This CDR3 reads CASSLNRATEAFF. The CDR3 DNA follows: TGTGCCAGCAGTCTTAACAGGGCCACTGAAGCTTTCTTT.

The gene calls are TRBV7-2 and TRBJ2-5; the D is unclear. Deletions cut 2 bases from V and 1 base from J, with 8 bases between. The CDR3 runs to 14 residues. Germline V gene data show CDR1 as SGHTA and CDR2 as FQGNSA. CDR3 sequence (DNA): TGTGCCAGCAGCTTAAACGGCGCCCAAGAGACCCAGTACTTC. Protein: CASSLNGAQETQYF.

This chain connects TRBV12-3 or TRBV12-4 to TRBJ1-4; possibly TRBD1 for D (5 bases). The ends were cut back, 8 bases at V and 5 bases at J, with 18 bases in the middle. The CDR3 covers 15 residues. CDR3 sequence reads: CASSSWGGSNEKLFF. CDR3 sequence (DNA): TGTGCCAGCTCGTCCTGGGGGGGGTCGAATGAAAAACTGTTTTTT.

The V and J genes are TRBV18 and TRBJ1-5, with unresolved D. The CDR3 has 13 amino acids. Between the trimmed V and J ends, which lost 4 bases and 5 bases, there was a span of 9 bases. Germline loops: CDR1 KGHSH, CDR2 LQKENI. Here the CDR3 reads CASSRSQDQPQHF. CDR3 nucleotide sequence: TGTGCCAGCTCACGCAGCCAAGATCAGCCCCAGCATTTT.

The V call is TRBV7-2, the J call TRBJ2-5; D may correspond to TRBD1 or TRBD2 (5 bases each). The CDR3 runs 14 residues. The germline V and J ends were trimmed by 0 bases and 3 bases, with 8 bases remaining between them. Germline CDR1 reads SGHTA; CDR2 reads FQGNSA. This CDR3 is CASSLALGEETQYF. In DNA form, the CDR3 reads TGTGCCAGCAGCTTAGCGTTGGGGGAAGAGACCCAGTACTTC.

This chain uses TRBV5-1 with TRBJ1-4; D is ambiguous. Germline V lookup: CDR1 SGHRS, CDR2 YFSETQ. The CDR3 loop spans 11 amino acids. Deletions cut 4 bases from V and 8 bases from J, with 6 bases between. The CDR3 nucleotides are TGCGCCAGCAGCAGCGGAGAAAAACTGTTTTTT. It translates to CASSSGEKLFF.

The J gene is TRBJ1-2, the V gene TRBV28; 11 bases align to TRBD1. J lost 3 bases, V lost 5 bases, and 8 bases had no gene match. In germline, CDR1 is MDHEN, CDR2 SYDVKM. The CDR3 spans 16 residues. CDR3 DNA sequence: TGTGCCAGCAGTCTAACGGACAGGGGGCTATACTATGGCTACACCTTC. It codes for CASSLTDRGLYYGYTF.

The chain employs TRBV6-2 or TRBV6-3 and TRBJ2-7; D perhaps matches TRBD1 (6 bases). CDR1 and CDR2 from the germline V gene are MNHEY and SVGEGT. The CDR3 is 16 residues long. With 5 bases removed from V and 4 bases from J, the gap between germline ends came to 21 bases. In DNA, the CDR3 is TGTGCCAGCAGTCTTTATACAGGGTCCCCGCGTTACGAGCAGTACTTC. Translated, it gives CASSLYTGSPRYEQYF.

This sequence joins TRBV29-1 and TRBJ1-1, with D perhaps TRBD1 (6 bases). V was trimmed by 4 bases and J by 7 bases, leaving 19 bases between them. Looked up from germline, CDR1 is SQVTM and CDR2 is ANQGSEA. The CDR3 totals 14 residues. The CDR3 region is CSVAFTGFVSEAFF. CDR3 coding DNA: TGCAGCGTTGCGTTTACAGGGTTTGTGAGTGAAGCTTTCTTT.